The clone carrying this T cell receptor beta chain was seen a handful of times. The antigen remains unidentified. This sample is part of a study of identical twins. This CDR3 has 15 amino acids. V lost 3 bases to trimming and J lost 1 base, with 10 bases between them. Germline V gene data show CDR1 as ENHRY and CDR2 as SYGVKD. Study-level points and caveats: The abundant beta clonotypes from cord blood had fewer insertions, and memory repertoires had none of this.

TCRdb re-derived calls from the 5' RACE reads in MiXCR, one entry per CDR3 protein. The data contain about 240,000 distinct CDR3 sequences, roughly an eighth of them singletons. The sample also formed part of further work on yellow fever vaccine responses in identical twins.

The genes are TRBV10-3 and TRBJ2-1; a possible D gene is TRBD1 (6 bases). This TCR was sampled from a woman aged 18-29 years in good health. Sequencing was performed on memory (CD45RO+) T cells sorted from blood. The CDR3 loop is CAISEQGRSYNEQFF. The CDR3 DNA follows: TGTGCCATCAGTGAACAGGGTAGATCCTACAATGAGCAGTTCTTC.